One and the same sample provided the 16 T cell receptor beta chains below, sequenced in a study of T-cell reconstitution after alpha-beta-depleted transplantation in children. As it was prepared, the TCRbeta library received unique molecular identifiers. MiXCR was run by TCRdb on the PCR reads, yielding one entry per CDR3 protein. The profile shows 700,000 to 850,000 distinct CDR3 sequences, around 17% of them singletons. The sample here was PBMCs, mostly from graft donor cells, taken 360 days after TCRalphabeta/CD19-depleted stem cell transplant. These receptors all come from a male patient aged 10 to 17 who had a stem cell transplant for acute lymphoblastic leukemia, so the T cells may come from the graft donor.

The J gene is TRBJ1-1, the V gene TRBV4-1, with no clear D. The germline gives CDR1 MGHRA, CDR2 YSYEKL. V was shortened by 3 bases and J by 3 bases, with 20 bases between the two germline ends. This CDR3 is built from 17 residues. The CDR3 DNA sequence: TGCGCCAGCAGCCATCCCGAGGCCCCTGGAACATACACTGAAGCTTTCTTT. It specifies CASSHPEAPGTYTEAFF.

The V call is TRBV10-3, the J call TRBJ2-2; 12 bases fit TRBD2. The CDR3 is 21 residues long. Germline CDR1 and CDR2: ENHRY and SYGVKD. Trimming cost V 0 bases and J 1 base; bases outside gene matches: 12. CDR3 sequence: CAISESPTLRTSGMNTGELFF. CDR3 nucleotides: TGTGCCATCAGTGAGTCCCCCACTCTACGGACTAGCGGGATGAACACCGGGGAGCTGTTTTTT.

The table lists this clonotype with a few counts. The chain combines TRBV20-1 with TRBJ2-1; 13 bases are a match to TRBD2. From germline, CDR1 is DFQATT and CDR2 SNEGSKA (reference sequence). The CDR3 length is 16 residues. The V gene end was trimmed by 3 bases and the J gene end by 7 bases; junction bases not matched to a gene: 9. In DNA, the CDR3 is TGCAGTGCTAGGGGGACTAGCGGGATCCTAAAGAATGAGCAGTTCTTC. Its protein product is CSARGTSGILKNEQFF.

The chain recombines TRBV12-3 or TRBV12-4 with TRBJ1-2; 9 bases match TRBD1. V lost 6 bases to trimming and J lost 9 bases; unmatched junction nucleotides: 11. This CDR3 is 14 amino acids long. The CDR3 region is CASSPAGTGNSYTF. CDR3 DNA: TGTGCCAGCAGCCCAGCCGGGACAGGGAATAGCTACACCTTC.

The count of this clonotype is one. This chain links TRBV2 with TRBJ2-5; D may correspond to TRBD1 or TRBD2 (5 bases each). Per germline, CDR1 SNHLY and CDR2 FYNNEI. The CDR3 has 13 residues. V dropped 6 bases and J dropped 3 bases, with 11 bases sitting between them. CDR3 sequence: CASRGRDEETQYF. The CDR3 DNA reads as TGTGCCAGCAGGGGCAGGGACGAAGAGACCCAGTACTTC.

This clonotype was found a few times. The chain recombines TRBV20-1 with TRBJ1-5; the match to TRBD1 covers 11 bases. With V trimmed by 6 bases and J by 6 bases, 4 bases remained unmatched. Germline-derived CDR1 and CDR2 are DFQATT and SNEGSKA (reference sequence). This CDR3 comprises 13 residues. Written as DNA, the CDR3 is TGCAGTGCCAGGACAGGGGGCGGTCAGCCCCAGCATTTT. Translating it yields CSARTGGGQPQHF.

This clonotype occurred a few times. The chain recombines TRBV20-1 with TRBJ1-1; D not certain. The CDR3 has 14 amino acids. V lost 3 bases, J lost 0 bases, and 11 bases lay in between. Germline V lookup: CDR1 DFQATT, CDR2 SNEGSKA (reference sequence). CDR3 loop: CSASSYTLNTEAFF. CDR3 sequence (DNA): TGCAGTGCTAGTTCCTACACCTTGAACACTGAAGCTTTCTTT.

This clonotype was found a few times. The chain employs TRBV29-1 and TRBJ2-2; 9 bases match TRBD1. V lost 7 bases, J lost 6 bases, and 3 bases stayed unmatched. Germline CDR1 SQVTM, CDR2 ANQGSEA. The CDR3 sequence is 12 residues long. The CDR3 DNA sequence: TGCAGCGAAAGGACAGGGGCCGGGGAGCTGTTTTTT. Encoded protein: CSERTGAGELFF.

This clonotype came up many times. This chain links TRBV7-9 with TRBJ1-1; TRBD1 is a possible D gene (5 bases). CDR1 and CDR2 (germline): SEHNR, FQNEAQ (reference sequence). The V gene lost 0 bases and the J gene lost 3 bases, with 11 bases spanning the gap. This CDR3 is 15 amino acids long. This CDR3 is CASSLAPQGDTEAFF. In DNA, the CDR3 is TGTGCCAGCAGCTTAGCCCCGCAGGGAGACACTGAAGCTTTCTTT.

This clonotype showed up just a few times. The CDR3 DNA reads as TGTGCCAGCAGTTTTCCAGGGTCGGAGGAGACCCAGTACTTC. It yields the protein CASSFPGSEETQYF. The rearrangement links TRBV27 to TRBJ2-5, with D perhaps matching TRBD1 (5 bases). CDR1 MNHEY and CDR2 SMNVEV come from the germline V gene (reference sequence). V was cut by 3 bases and J by 5 bases, with 13 bases left in between. This CDR3 spans 14 amino acids.

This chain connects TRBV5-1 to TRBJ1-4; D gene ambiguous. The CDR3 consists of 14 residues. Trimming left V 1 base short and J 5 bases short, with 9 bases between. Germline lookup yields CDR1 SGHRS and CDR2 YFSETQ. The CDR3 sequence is CASSLMAVNEKLFF. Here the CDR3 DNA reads TGCGCCAGCAGCTTGATGGCCGTGAATGAAAAACTGTTTTTT.

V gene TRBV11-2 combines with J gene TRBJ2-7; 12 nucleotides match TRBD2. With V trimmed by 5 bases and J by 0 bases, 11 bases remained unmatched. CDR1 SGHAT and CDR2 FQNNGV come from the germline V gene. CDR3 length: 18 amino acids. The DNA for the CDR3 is TGTGCCAGCAGCCCCTCCGGGACTAGCGGGCGAAGCTCCTACGAGCAGTACTTC. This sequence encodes CASSPSGTSGRSSYEQYF.

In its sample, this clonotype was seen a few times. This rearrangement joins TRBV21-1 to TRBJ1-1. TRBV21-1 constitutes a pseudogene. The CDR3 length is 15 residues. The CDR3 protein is CASSNSRHPNTEAFF. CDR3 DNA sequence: TGTGCCAGCAGCAACAGTAGACATCCGAACACTGAAGCTTTCTTT.

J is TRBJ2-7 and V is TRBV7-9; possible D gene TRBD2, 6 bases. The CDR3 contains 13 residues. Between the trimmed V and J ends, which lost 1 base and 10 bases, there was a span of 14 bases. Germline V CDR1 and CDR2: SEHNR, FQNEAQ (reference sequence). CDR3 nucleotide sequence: TGTGCCAGCAGCTTAGTTGGGACGGACTACCAGTACTTC. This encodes CASSLVGTDYQYF.

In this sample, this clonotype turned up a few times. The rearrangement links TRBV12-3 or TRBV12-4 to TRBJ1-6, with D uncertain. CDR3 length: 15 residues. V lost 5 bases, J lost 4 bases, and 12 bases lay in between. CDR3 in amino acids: CASSPQRVYNSPLHF. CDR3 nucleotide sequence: TGTGCCAGCAGTCCCCAGCGGGTGTATAATTCACCCCTCCACTTT.

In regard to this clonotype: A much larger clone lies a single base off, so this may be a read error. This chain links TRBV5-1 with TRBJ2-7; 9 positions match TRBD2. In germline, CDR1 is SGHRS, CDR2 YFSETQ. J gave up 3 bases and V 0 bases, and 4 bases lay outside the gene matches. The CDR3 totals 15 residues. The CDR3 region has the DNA TGCGCCAGCAGCTTGGATCCTAGCGGGGTCTACGAGCAGTACTTC. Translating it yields CASSLDPSGVYEQYF.